This entry lists 26 T cell receptor beta chains sequenced from one sample in a study of identical twins. One entry per CDR3 protein, called by TCRdb with MiXCR from the 5' RACE reads. The sample contains 310,000 or so distinct CDR3 sequences, less than 9% of which appear only once. The same sample was also studied in work on yellow fever vaccine responses in identical twins.

Material: memory (CD45RO+) T cells sorted from blood. These receptors were obtained from a woman aged 18-29 years in good health.

There are a few counts of this clonotype. V gene TRBV5-1 combines with J gene TRBJ2-5, with 10 nucleotides matching TRBD1. Losses at the gene ends were 1 base for V and 4 bases for J; bases not matched to a gene: 10. CDR1 and CDR2 (germline): SGHRS, YFSETQ. CDR3 length: 17 residues. CDR3 sequence (DNA): TGCGCCAGCAGCTTGACCGAGGGACAGGGGTTCCCAGAGACCCAGTACTTC. Protein sequence: CASSLTEGQGFPETQYF.

In this sample, this clonotype turned up many times. This chain links TRBV20-1 with TRBJ2-7, with D possibly TRBD2 on 6 matching bases. Trimming took 3 bases from V and 4 from J, leaving 22 bases between them. The CDR3 is made up of 16 amino acids. Germline CDR1 DFQATT, CDR2 SNEGSKA (reference sequence). CDR3 coding DNA: TGCAGTGCTAGCGGTCGTCAGGGACTGGAGATTTACGAGCAGTACTTC. The encoded protein is CSASGRQGLEIYEQYF.

This chain joins TRBV7-6 and TRBJ2-3; perhaps TRBD1 as D (5 bases). Germline lookup yields CDR1 SGHVS and CDR2 FNYEAQ. This CDR3 contains 19 residues. V was pared by 0 bases and J by 4 bases, with 23 bases between. The CDR3 region is CASSLADPTGRPSSDTQYF. The CDR3 DNA reads TGTGCCAGCAGCTTAGCGGACCCAACAGGTCGCCCATCGTCAGATACGCAGTATTTT. The variable domain in full, completed from reference TRBV7-6 and TRBJ2-3, reads GAGVSQSPRYKVTKRGQDVALRCDPISGHVSLYWYRQALGQGPEFLTYFNYEAQQDKSGLPNDRFSAERPEGSISTLTIQRTEQRDSAMYRCASSLADPTGRPSSDTQYFGPGTRLTVL.

This chain links TRBV6-1 with TRBJ2-7; 10 bases agree with TRBD1. Trimming cost V 6 bases and J 7 bases; bases outside gene matches: 6. The CDR3 spans 13 residues. Germline V gene data show CDR1 as MNHNS and CDR2 as SASEGT. The CDR3 DNA is TGTGCCAGCAGCCCGGGACAGGGGTTGGAGCAGTACGTC. It codes for CASSPGQGLEQYV.

Ten or more counts support this clonotype. The rearrangement links TRBV5-1 to TRBJ1-6; 7 positions match TRBD1. The length of the CDR3 is 14 residues. Trimming removed 3 bases from V and 6 bases from J; junction bases left unmatched: 3. Germline lookup yields CDR1 SGHRS and CDR2 YFSETQ. Here the CDR3 reads CASSWTGFNSPLHF. The CDR3 DNA reads TGCGCCAGCAGCTGGACAGGATTTAATTCACCCCTCCACTTT.

This clonotype was found many times. J is TRBJ2-3 and V is TRBV6-5; 7 nucleotides agree with TRBD2. Germline V gene sequence: CDR1 MNHEY, CDR2 SVGAGI. CDR3 length equals 15 residues. Losses at the gene ends were 0 bases for V and 7 bases for J; bases not matched to a gene: 7. The CDR3 reads CASSYSGRARNTQYF. The CDR3 DNA is TGTGCCAGCAGTTACTCGGGGAGGGCGAGGAATACGCAGTATTTT.

At least ten counts were recorded for this clonotype. The V call is TRBV6-2 or TRBV6-3, the J call TRBJ1-1, with D hard to call. Germline V lookup: CDR1 MNHEY, CDR2 SVGEGT. The V gene lost 6 bases and the J gene lost 3 bases, with 14 bases spanning the gap. The CDR3 is 14 amino acids. Here the CDR3 DNA reads TGTGCCAGCAGCGGACTTTCCCCTTACACTGAAGCTTTCTTT. Translation gives CASSGLSPYTEAFF.

This clonotype was counted between two and nine times. The genes are TRBV20-1 and TRBJ1-1; perhaps TRBD1 as D (5 bases). V was shortened by 3 bases and J by 3 bases, with 14 bases between the two germline ends. The germline CDR1 and CDR2 sequences are DFQATT and SNEGSKA (reference sequence). The CDR3 is 14 residues long. The CDR3: CSARTDGGDTEAFF. In DNA, the CDR3 is TGCAGTGCTAGGACAGATGGGGGTGACACTGAAGCTTTCTTT.

This clonotype came up a few times. The V and J genes are TRBV11-2 and TRBJ2-7; perhaps TRBD1 as D (6 bases). The CDR3 extends over 15 amino acids. Looked up from germline, CDR1 is SGHAT and CDR2 is FQNNGV. Trimming took off 1 base at V and 0 bases at J, with 10 bases between the two ends. CDR3: CASSLGQDSSYEQYV. DNA for the CDR3: TGTGCCAGCAGCTTAGGACAGGATAGCTCCTACGAGCAGTACGTC.

V is TRBV28 and J is TRBJ2-7; D is perhaps TRBD1 or TRBD2 (5 bases each). This CDR3 region has 12 residues. Germline V gene lookup returns CDR1 MDHEN and CDR2 SYDVKM. Trimming shortened V by 9 bases and J by 2 bases, and 11 bases separated the two germline ends. CDR3 region: CASLGETYEQYF. In DNA, the CDR3 is TGTGCCAGTCTGGGGGAGACCTACGAGCAGTACTTC.

This clonotype has a count of ten or more. The rearrangement uses TRBV3-1 and TRBJ2-3; D possibly corresponds to TRBD2 (6 bases). V dropped 1 base and J dropped 4 bases, with 15 bases sitting between them. Germline CDR1 and CDR2: LGHDT and YNNKEL (reference sequence). This CDR3 contains 16 residues. The CDR3, as DNA: TGTGCCAGCAGCCAAGTAGGCGGGGTCGAGGCAGATACGCAGTATTTT. Protein sequence: CASSQVGGVEADTQYF.

This clonotype was recorded at least ten times. The chain recombines TRBV29-1 with TRBJ2-1; 9 nucleotides align to TRBD2. Trimming removed 8 bases from V and 3 bases from J; junction bases left unmatched: 14. The CDR3 is made up of 16 amino acids. Germline V gives CDR1 SQVTM, CDR2 ANQGSEA. The DNA of the CDR3 is TGCAGCTTAATACTTTCCGGGACTAGCCTCTACAATGAGCAGTTCTTC. Translated: CSLILSGTSLYNEQFF.

This clonotype has just a few counts. The chain employs TRBV28 and TRBJ1-1; 7 nucleotides agree with TRBD1. The CDR3 has 19 amino acids. V lost 6 bases and J lost 3; bases outside the gene matches: 22. Germline values: CDR1 MDHEN, CDR2 SYDVKM. CDR3 loop: CASSPNPRQGRGSYTEAFF. The CDR3, as DNA: TGTGCCAGCAGCCCTAATCCGAGACAGGGAAGGGGATCCTACACTGAAGCTTTCTTT.

V gene TRBV7-6 combines with J gene TRBJ2-1; 10 bases line up with TRBD1. The CDR3 loop spans 17 amino acids. V was clipped by 7 bases and J by 5 bases; unmatched bases: 14. Looked up from germline, CDR1 is SGHVS and CDR2 is FNYEAQ. CDR3 nucleotide sequence: TGTGCCAGCACCATCCGACAGGGGGCTAGCACACACAATGAGCAGTTCTTC. This codes for CASTIRQGASTHNEQFF.

This clonotype was counted only a few times. The chain is built from TRBV10-3 and TRBJ1-1, with D perhaps matching TRBD1 (6 bases). V gave up 3 bases and J gave up 1 base, with 9 bases separating them. Germline CDR1 and CDR2: ENHRY and SYGVKD. The CDR3 is 14 residues long. CDR3 sequence (DNA): TGTGCCATCAGTGATCTGGGGGCGAACACTGAAGCTTTCTTT. Its translation is CAISDLGANTEAFF.

This clonotype turned up a few times. The gene calls are TRBV10-3 and TRBJ2-7; tentative D call: TRBD2 (6 bases). V lost 0 bases and J lost 6, with 15 bases in between. The CDR3 runs to 15 residues. CDR1 ENHRY and CDR2 SYGVKD come from the germline V gene. The CDR3 sequence: CAISESLQQEGEQYF. CDR3 DNA sequence: TGTGCCATCAGTGAGTCATTGCAACAGGAGGGCGAGCAGTACTTC.

This clonotype was recorded at least ten times. The chain uses TRBV3-1 and TRBJ1-1; D not certain. Trimming stripped 1 base from V and 1 base from J, with 4 bases between. The length of the CDR3 is 13 residues. Germline CDR1 LGHDT, CDR2 YNNKEL (reference sequence). The CDR3 sequence: CASSQVRNTEAFF. CDR3 nucleotides: TGTGCCAGCAGCCAAGTACGGAACACTGAAGCTTTCTTT.

The V gene is TRBV3-1, the J gene TRBJ2-5; D gene ambiguous. This CDR3 is 15 amino acids long. CDR1 LGHDT and CDR2 YNNKEL come from the germline V gene (reference sequence). The germline V and J ends were trimmed by 4 bases and 5 bases, with 17 bases remaining between them. CDR3 sequence (DNA): TGTGCCAGCAGCCCTAAGGGAAACTCCTTGGAGACCCAGTACTTC. Its protein is CASSPKGNSLETQYF.

This chain links TRBV5-5 with TRBJ2-1; the D call may be TRBD1 or TRBD2 (7 bases each). The germline gives CDR1 SGHKS, CDR2 YYEKEE (reference sequence). The CDR3 runs 15 residues. V was shortened by 4 bases and J by 3 bases, with 14 bases between the two germline ends. The CDR3 loop is CASSPRGGRYNEQFF. CDR3 nucleotides: TGTGCCAGCAGCCCCAGGGGGGGACGCTACAATGAGCAGTTCTTC.

This clonotype was counted many times. The chain is built from TRBV12-3 or TRBV12-4 and TRBJ1-6, with unresolved D. CDR3 size: 14 residues. The V end was cut by 3 bases, the J end by 10 bases, with 13 bases between. In DNA form, the CDR3 reads TGTGCCAGCAGTTTTGATCAGGTTGCCTCACCCCTCCACTTT. It yields the protein CASSFDQVASPLHF.

J is TRBJ2-3 and V is TRBV29-1; 7 bases agree with TRBD1. Germline V lookup: CDR1 SQVTM, CDR2 ANQGSEA. The CDR3 is made up of 13 amino acids. Unmatched junction bases numbered 6, after V lost 7 bases and J lost 2 bases. The CDR3 coding sequence is TGCAGCGCGACAGGGCGAAACACAGATACGCAGTATTTT. Encoded protein: CSATGRNTDTQYF.

This clonotype has ten or more counts. The V and J genes are TRBV7-9 and TRBJ2-1; 16 nucleotides match TRBD2. Germline V gene data show CDR1 as SEHNR and CDR2 as FQNEAQ (reference sequence). This CDR3 spans 17 amino acids. With V trimmed by 10 bases and J by 4 bases, 10 bases remained unmatched. The CDR3 DNA sequence: TGTGCCATCCCGGGACTAGCGGGAGGGCACGGGTACAATGAGCAGTTCTTC. Translating gives CAIPGLAGGHGYNEQFF.

V and J are TRBV20-1 and TRBJ2-5, with 9 positions matching TRBD2. Germline loops: CDR1 DFQATT, CDR2 SNEGSKA (reference sequence). The CDR3 totals 15 residues. The V and J ends lost 0 bases and 9 bases, in that order; junction bases with no gene match: 11. The CDR3 DNA reads as TGCAGTGCTAGAGACGCGACTAGCGGTCCTGGTGCCCAGTACTTC. Translating gives CSARDATSGPGAQYF.

The gene calls are TRBV6-1 and TRBJ2-3; 11 nucleotides line up with TRBD2. Germline CDR1 and CDR2: MNHNS and SASEGT. The CDR3 has 16 residues. Unmatched junction bases numbered 5, after V lost 2 bases and J lost 4 bases. CDR3 sequence reads: CASSESPSGGPDTQYF. CDR3 sequence (DNA): TGTGCCAGCAGTGAATCCCCTAGCGGGGGGCCAGATACGCAGTATTTT.

This clonotype showed up just a few times. The chain employs TRBV15 and TRBJ2-2; tentative D call: TRBD2 (6 bases). This CDR3 is built from 14 residues. Trimming shortened V by 0 bases and J by 7 bases, and 9 bases separated the two germline ends. Germline-derived CDR1 and CDR2 are LNHNV and YYDKDF (reference sequence). This CDR3 is CATSRDRRVGELFF. CDR3 bases: TGTGCCACCAGCAGAGATCGGAGGGTCGGGGAGCTGTTTTTT.

This clonotype has only a few counts. The chain employs TRBV6-1 and TRBJ1-1; D is unclear. Germline-derived CDR1 and CDR2 are MNHNS and SASEGT. Trimming stripped 8 bases from V and 3 bases from J, with 13 bases between. The CDR3 sequence is 13 residues long. CDR3 loop: CASGLGVDTEAFF. For the CDR3, the DNA is TGTGCCAGCGGGCTCGGGGTCGACACTGAAGCTTTCTTT.